Following are 20 T cell receptor beta chains from one sample sequenced in a study of blood T cell repertoires in COVID-19. The data were produced by immunoSEQ multiplex PCR, yet TCRdb's version contains in-frame clones alone and is incomplete. The sample has 55,000 or so clones; around nine tenths are singletons. Source material: peripheral blood. All receptors come from a man in his 60s with active COVID-19.

The CDR3 DNA reads TGTGCCAGCAGTGAAATAGTGGGGGGCACCGGGGAGCTGTTTTTT. Its protein is CASSEIVGGTGELFF. The rearrangement links TRBV25-1 to TRBJ2-2; possible D gene TRBD2, 6 bases. The ends were cut back, 2 bases at V and 4 bases at J, with 11 bases in the middle. The CDR3 contains 15 residues. CDR1 and CDR2 (germline): MGHDK, SYGVNS.

The chain uses TRBV27 and TRBJ2-3; no clear D gene. Germline CDR1 MNHEY, CDR2 SMNVEV (reference sequence). The CDR3 extends over 16 amino acids. V lost 0 bases and J 0 bases, leaving 10 bases between the germline ends. The CDR3 spells CASSLSPARSTDTQYF. Here the CDR3 DNA reads TGTGCCAGCAGTTTATCTCCCGCGCGGAGCACAGATACGCAGTATTTT.

The V and J genes are TRBV6-5 and TRBJ1-4, with 8 bases lining up with TRBD1. Germline assignment: CDR1 MNHEY and CDR2 SVGAGI. This CDR3 spans 12 amino acids. V gave up 8 bases and J gave up 7 bases; unmatched junction bases: 3. In DNA, the CDR3 is TGTGCCAGCGGACAGGGAGGTGAAAAACTGTTTTTT. It encodes CASGQGGEKLFF.

The gene calls are TRBV29-1 and TRBJ1-5; maybe TRBD1 (5 bases). Germline-derived CDR1 and CDR2 are SQVTM and ANQGSEA. The CDR3 consists of 13 residues. V gave up 1 base and J gave up 7 bases, with 11 bases separating them. CDR3 protein: CSVEVRQGQPQHF. In DNA form, the CDR3 reads TGCAGCGTTGAAGTAAGGCAGGGACAGCCCCAGCATTTT.

The chain recombines TRBV6-6 with TRBJ1-1; possibly TRBD1 for D (5 bases). Trimming left V 3 bases short and J 3 bases short, with 14 bases between. This CDR3 has 15 residues. CDR1 and CDR2 from the germline V gene are MNHNY and SVGAGI (reference sequence). For the CDR3, the DNA is TGTGCCAGCAGTTATTCAGGGAGGTTGGACACTGAAGCTTTCTTT. As protein: CASSYSGRLDTEAFF.

CDR3 coding DNA: TGTGCCAGCAGTTTATTCACTAGCGGGAGAGGGGAGACCCAGTACTTC. This encodes CASSLFTSGRGETQYF. The V and J genes are TRBV27 and TRBJ2-5, with 11 bases fitting TRBD2. V lost 1 base, J lost 5 bases, and 6 bases stayed unmatched. The CDR3 is 16 amino acids. Germline V CDR1 and CDR2: MNHEY, SMNVEV (reference sequence).

The rearrangement links TRBV30 to TRBJ1-2; D unclear. Germline V gene data show CDR1 as GTSNPN and CDR2 as SVGIG (reference sequence). V was cut by 1 base and J by 8 bases, with 20 bases left in between. This CDR3 comprises 15 residues. The CDR3 nucleotides read TGTGCCTGGAGTGGGGTCGGCGGGCTGGATGAGGGCTACACCTTC. Its protein is CAWSGVGGLDEGYTF.

V is TRBV2 and J is TRBJ2-1; D is uncertain. The V and J ends lost 6 bases and 4 bases respectively, with 7 bases between them. In germline, CDR1 is SNHLY, CDR2 FYNNEI. This CDR3 comprises 12 residues. CDR3 nucleotide sequence: TGTGCCAGCAGACCAGGATACAATGAGCAGTTCTTC. The encoded protein is CASRPGYNEQFF.

This chain joins TRBV6-1 and TRBJ2-7; 7 bases match TRBD2. CDR1 and CDR2 (germline): MNHNS, SASEGT. Trimming removed 2 bases from V and 7 bases from J; junction bases left unmatched: 11. The CDR3 runs 15 residues. CDR3 in DNA: TGTGCCAGCAGTGAAAGGACGGGAGGATTTGGGGAGCAGTACTTC. It codes for CASSERTGGFGEQYF.

This rearrangement joins TRBV27 to TRBJ1-1; weak D call: TRBD1 (6 bases). V was clipped by 3 bases and J by 5 bases, with 19 bases between them. The germline V gene encodes CDR1 MNHEY and CDR2 SMNVEV (reference sequence). There are 16 residues in the CDR3. DNA of the CDR3: TGTGCCAGCAGTTTTCGGGCCCCAGGGGTCGGGACTGAAGCTTTCTTT. It codes for CASSFRAPGVGTEAFF.

V is TRBV7-3 and J is TRBJ2-1; the match to TRBD2 covers 10 bases. V dropped 1 base and J dropped 8; count of bases not matched to a gene: 8. CDR1 and CDR2 (germline): SGHTA, FQGTGA. The CDR3 sequence is 16 residues long. The CDR3, as DNA: TGTGCCAGCAGCTTAAGCCTAGCGGGAGTAGTCTATGAGCAGTTCTTC. It specifies CASSLSLAGVVYEQFF.

CDR3 nucleotide sequence: TGTGCCAGCAGCCCCCTGTTTGTCGGCACTGAAGCTTTCTTT. Translation gives CASSPLFVGTEAFF. The chain has TRBV3-1 (or the pseudogene TRBV3-2) and TRBJ1-1; D gene uncertain. The CDR3 spans 14 residues. Trimming shortened V by 4 bases and J by 4 bases, and 13 bases separated the two germline ends. Germline lookup yields CDR1 LGHDT and CDR2 YNNKEL (reference sequence).

J is TRBJ1-4 and V is TRBV19; 8 bases map to TRBD1. After removal of 6 bases from V and 0 bases from J, the junction contained 6 bases not matched to a gene. CDR1 and CDR2 (germline): LNHDA, SQIVND (reference sequence). This CDR3 has 16 amino acids. This chain's CDR3 is CASRTDRGTTNEKLFF. CDR3 DNA: TGTGCCAGTAGAACTGACAGGGGCACAACTAATGAAAAACTGTTTTTT.

This chain uses TRBV18 with TRBJ1-2; TRBD1 matches 7 bases. With V trimmed by 1 base and J by 0 bases, 2 bases remained unmatched. From germline, CDR1 is KGHSH and CDR2 LQKENI. The CDR3 loop spans 15 amino acids. For the CDR3, the DNA is TGTGCCAGCTCACCACGGGACAGCACTAACTATGGCTACACCTTC. Translation gives CASSPRDSTNYGYTF.

The V and J genes are TRBV5-1 and TRBJ2-7, with 11 bases fitting TRBD2. Looked up from germline, CDR1 is SGHRS and CDR2 is YFSETQ. This CDR3 is 17 amino acids long. V shed 4 bases and J 4 bases; nucleotides not matched to a gene: 13. The CDR3 sequence: CASSRLGTSGSGYEQYF. The CDR3 bases are TGCGCCAGCAGCAGACTCGGAACTAGCGGGAGTGGGTACGAGCAGTACTTC.

The chain carries TRBV27 and TRBJ2-7, with 9 bases fitting TRBD2. CDR1 and CDR2 (germline): MNHEY, SMNVEV (reference sequence). With V trimmed by 5 bases and J by 4 bases, 12 bases remained unmatched. The CDR3 spans 16 residues. The CDR3 bases are TGTGCCAGCAGTCCCCGGGGTAGCGGGAGTTGGTACGAGCAGTACTTC. This translates into CASSPRGSGSWYEQYF.

The V and J genes are TRBV7-8 and TRBJ2-2, with a possible D match to TRBD1 (6 bases). Trimming took off 6 bases at V and 0 bases at J, with 17 bases between the two ends. CDR1 is SGHVS and CDR2 is FQNEAQ in the germline V gene. This CDR3 spans 17 amino acids. The CDR3 nucleotides read TGTGCCAGCAGGGTTAACCGGGACACCTCGAACACCGGGGAGCTGTTTTTT. Amino acids: CASRVNRDTSNTGELFF.

The rearrangement links TRBV2 to TRBJ2-1; TRBD2 agrees at 13 bases. J lost 9 bases, V lost 6 bases, and 8 bases had no gene match. The CDR3 covers 15 residues. Germline V CDR1 and CDR2: SNHLY, FYNNEI. CDR3 DNA: TGTGCCAGCAGGCGTAAACTAGCGGGAGGGTCTGAGCAGTTCTTC. It translates to CASRRKLAGGSEQFF.

The rearrangement joins TRBV4-2 to TRBJ1-4; D gene unclear. The V and J ends lost 1 base and 1 base respectively, with 19 bases between them. The germline gives CDR1 LGHNA, CDR2 YNFKEQ. The CDR3 runs to 19 residues. This CDR3 is CASSQGGGRGVGTNEKLFF. The CDR3, as DNA: TGTGCCAGCAGCCAAGGGGGAGGGAGAGGAGTGGGAACTAATGAAAAACTGTTTTTT.

The V gene is TRBV11-2, the J gene TRBJ1-4; 7 bases agree with TRBD1. Germline V gene data show CDR1 as SGHAT and CDR2 as FQNNGV. The ends lost 6 bases at V and 7 bases at J; junction bases unmatched: 8. The CDR3 sequence is 14 residues long. The CDR3 region has the DNA TGTGCCAGCAGTCGTGACAGGGTCGGTGAAAAACTGTTTTTT. This codes for CASSRDRVGEKLFF.